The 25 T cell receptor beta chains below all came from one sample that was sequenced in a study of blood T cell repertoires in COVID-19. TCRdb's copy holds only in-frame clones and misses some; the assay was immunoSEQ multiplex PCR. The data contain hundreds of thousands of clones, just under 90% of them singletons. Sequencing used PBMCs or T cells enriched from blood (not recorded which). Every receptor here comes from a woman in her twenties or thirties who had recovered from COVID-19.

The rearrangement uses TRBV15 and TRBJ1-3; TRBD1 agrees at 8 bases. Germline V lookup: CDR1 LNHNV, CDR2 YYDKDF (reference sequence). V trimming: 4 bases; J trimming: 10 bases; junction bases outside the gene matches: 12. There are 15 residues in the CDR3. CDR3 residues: CATSTKGQAVGTIYF. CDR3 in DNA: TGTGCCACCAGCACTAAGGGACAGGCAGTAGGGACCATATATTTT.

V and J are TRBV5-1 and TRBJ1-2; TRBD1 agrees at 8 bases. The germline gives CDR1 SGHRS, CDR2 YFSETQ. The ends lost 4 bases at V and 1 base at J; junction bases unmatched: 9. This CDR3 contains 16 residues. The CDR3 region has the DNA TGCGCCAGCAGCCGAGGACAGGGCAGCTTTAACTATGGCTACACCTTC. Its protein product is CASSRGQGSFNYGYTF.

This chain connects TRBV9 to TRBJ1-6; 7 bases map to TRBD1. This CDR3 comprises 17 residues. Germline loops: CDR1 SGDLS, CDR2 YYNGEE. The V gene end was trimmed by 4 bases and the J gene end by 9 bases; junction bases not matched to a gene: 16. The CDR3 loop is CASSSSTGQARGSPLHF. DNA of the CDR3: TGTGCCAGCAGCTCATCGACCGGACAGGCGAGAGGTTCACCCCTCCACTTT.

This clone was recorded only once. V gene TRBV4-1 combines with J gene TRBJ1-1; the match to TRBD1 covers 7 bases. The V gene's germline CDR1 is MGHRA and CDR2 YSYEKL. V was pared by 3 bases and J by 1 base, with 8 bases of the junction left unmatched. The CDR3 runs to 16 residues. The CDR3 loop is CASSQGSGQTNTEAFF. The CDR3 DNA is TGCGCCAGCAGCCAGGGTTCGGGACAGACGAACACTGAAGCTTTCTTT.

The CDR3 DNA reads as TGTGCCACCAGCAGAGATAATCCCCCAAATCCCCATTGGCGGTCTGGAAACACCATATATTTT. Translated, it gives CATSRDNPPNPHWRSGNTIYF. The chain recombines TRBV15 with TRBJ1-3; D unresolved. Trimming cost V 0 bases and J 1 base, with 25 bases left between them. Germline loops: CDR1 LNHNV, CDR2 YYDKDF (reference sequence). The CDR3 is 21 amino acids.

The CDR3 sequence: CASSQYRGSYGYTF. CDR3 coding DNA: TGCGCCAGCAGCCAATATCGGGGGTCGTATGGCTACACCTTC. V and J are TRBV4-1 and TRBJ1-2; TRBD1 might be the D (5 bases). CDR3 length: 14 amino acids. CDR1 and CDR2 from the germline V gene are MGHRA and YSYEKL. Trimming took 2 bases from V and 5 from J, leaving 12 bases between them.

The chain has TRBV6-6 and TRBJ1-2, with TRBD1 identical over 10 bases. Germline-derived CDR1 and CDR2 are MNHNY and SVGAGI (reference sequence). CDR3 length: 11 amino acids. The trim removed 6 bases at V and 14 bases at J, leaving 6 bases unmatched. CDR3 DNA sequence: TGTGCCAGCAGCTGGACAGGGGGTTGTACCTTC. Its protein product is CASSWTGGCTF.

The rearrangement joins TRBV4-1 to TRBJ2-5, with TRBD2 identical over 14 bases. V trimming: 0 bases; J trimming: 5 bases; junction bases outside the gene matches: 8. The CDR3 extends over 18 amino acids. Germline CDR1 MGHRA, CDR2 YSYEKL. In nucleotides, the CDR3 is TGCGCCAGCAGCCAAGATCCGGGACTAGCGGGAGTAGGGGAGACCCAGTACTTC. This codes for CASSQDPGLAGVGETQYF.

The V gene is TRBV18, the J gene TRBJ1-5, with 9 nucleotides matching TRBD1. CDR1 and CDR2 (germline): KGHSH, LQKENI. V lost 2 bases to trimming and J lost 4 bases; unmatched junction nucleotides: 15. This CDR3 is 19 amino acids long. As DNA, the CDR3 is TGTGCCAGCTCACCAAGGCGGGGACAGGGCTCAGGACAAAATCAGCCCCAGCATTTT. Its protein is CASSPRRGQGSGQNQPQHF. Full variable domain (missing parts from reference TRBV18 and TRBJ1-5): NAGVMQNPRHLVRRRGQEARLRCSPMKGHSHVYWYRQLPEEGLKFMVYLQKENIIDESGMPKERFSAEFPKEGPSILRIQQVVRGDSAAYFCASSPRRGQGSGQNQPQHFGDGTRLSIL.

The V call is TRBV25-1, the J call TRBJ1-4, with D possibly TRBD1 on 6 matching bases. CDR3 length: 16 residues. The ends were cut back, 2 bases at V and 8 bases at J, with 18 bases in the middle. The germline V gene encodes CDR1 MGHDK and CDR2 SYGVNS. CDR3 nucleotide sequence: TGTGCCAGCAGTGAACAACAGGGTACGGGGTGGGAAAAACTGTTTTTT. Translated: CASSEQQGTGWEKLFF.

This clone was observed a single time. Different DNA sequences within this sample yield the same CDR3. The CDR3 coding sequence is TGCGCCAGCAGCCAAGGACAGGGTGATGAAAAACTGTTTTTT. Its protein is CASSQGQGDEKLFF. The chain links TRBV4-3 to TRBJ1-4; 7 bases line up with TRBD1. This CDR3 contains 14 residues. Germline CDR1 is LGHNA and CDR2 is YSLEER. With V trimmed by 1 base and J by 6 bases, 2 bases remained unmatched.

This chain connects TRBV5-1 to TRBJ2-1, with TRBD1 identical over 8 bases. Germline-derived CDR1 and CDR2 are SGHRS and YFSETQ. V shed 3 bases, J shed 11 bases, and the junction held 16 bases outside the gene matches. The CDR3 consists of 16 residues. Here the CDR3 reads CASSSYLVLGQGQQFF. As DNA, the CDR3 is TGCGCCAGCAGCTCATACTTGGTACTTGGACAGGGACAGCAGTTCTTC.

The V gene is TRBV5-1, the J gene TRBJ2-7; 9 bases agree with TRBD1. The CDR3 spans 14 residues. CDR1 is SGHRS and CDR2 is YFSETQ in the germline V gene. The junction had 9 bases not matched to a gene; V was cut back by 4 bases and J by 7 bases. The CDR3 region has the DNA TGCGCCAGCAGCCTCGGACAGGGGACGGGAGAGCAGTACTTC. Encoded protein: CASSLGQGTGEQYF.

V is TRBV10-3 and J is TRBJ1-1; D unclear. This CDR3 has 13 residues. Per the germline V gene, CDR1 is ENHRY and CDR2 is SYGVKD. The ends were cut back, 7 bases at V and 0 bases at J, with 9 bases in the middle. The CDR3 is CAINPSLNTEAFF. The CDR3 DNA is TGTGCCATCAACCCGAGTCTGAACACTGAAGCTTTCTTT.

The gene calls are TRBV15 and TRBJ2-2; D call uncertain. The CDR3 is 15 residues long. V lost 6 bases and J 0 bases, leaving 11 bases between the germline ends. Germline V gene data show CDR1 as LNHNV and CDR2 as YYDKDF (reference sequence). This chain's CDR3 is CATSRVPANTGELFF. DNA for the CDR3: TGTGCCACCAGTCGAGTTCCGGCGAACACCGGGGAGCTGTTTTTT.

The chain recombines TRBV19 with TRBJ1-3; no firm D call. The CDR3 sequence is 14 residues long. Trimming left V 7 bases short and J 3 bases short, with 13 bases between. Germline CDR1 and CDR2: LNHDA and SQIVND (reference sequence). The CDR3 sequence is CASTALGVGNTIYF. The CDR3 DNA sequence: TGTGCCAGTACCGCTCTCGGGGTTGGAAACACCATATATTTT. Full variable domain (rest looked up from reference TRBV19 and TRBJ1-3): DGGITQSPKYLFRKEGQNVTLSCEQNLNHDAMYWYRQDPGQGLRLIYYSQIVNDFQKGDIAEGYSVSREKKESFPLTVTSAQKNPTAFYLCASTALGVGNTIYFGEGSWLTVV.

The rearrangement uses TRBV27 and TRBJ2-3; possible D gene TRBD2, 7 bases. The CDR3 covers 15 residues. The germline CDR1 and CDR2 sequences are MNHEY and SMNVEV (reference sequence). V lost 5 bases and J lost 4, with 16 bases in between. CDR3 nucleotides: TGTGCCAGCAGTAGGGGAGGGGGGGGTGCAGATACGCAGTATTTT. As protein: CASSRGGGGADTQYF.

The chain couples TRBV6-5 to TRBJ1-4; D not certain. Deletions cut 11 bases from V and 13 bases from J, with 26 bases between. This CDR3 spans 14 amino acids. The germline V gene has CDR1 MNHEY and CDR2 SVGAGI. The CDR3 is CAAGRLRPNEGLFF. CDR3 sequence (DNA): TGTGCCGCCGGCCGGCTGCGGCCAAACGAAGGACTGTTTTTT.

The chain's CDR3 is CAWSPRGTQYF. The CDR3 DNA is TGTGCCTGGAGTCCTCGAGGGACCCAGTACTTC. This sequence joins TRBV30 and TRBJ2-5; D is uncertain. The V end was cut by 2 bases, the J end by 7 bases, with 8 bases between. Germline V lookup: CDR1 GTSNPN, CDR2 SVGIG (reference sequence). This CDR3 contains 11 residues.

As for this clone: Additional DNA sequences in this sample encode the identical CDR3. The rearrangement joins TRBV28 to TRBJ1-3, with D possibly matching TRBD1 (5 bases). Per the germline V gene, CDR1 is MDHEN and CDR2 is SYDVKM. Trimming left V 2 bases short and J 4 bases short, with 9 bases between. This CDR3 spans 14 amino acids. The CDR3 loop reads CASSLAGLGNTIYF. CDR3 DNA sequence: TGTGCCAGCAGTTTAGCAGGGCTGGGAAACACCATATATTTT.

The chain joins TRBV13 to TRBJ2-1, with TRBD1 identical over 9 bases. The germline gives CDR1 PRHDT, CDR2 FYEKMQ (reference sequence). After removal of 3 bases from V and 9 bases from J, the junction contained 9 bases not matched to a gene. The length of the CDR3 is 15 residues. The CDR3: CASSLGQGLWVEQFF. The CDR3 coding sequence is TGTGCCAGCAGCTTGGGACAGGGCCTTTGGGTTGAGCAGTTCTTC.

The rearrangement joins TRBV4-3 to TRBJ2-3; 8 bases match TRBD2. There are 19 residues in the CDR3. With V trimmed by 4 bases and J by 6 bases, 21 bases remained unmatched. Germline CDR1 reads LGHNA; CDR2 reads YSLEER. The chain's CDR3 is CASSREPSSQREIADTQYF. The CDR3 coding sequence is TGCGCCAGCAGCCGGGAGCCCAGCAGCCAGCGGGAGATTGCGGATACGCAGTATTTT.

The CDR3 DNA reads as TGTGCCAGCAGTCCAACCACAGGGGACGAGCAGTACTTC. Protein sequence: CASSPTTGDEQYF. V gene TRBV27 combines with J gene TRBJ2-7, with 7 bases fitting TRBD1. The J segment lost 5 bases and the V segment lost 5 bases, leaving 6 bases of the junction unmatched. Per germline, CDR1 MNHEY and CDR2 SMNVEV (reference sequence). CDR3 size: 13 residues.

CDR3 sequence reads: CASSYIFNTEAFF. As DNA, the CDR3 is TGTGCCAGCAGCTACATATTCAACACTGAAGCTTTCTTT. The rearrangement joins TRBV7-2 to TRBJ1-1; D remains unclear. This CDR3 contains 13 residues. The germline CDR1 and CDR2 sequences are SGHTA and FQGNSA. The V end lost 4 bases, the J end lost 2 bases, and 8 bases lay between the germline ends.

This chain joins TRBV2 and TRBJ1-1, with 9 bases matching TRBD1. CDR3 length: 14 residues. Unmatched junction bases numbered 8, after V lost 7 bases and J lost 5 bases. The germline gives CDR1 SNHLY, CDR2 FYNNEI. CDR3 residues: CASTRTGVGTEAFF. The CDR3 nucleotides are TGTGCCAGCACTCGGACAGGGGTTGGGACTGAAGCTTTCTTT.